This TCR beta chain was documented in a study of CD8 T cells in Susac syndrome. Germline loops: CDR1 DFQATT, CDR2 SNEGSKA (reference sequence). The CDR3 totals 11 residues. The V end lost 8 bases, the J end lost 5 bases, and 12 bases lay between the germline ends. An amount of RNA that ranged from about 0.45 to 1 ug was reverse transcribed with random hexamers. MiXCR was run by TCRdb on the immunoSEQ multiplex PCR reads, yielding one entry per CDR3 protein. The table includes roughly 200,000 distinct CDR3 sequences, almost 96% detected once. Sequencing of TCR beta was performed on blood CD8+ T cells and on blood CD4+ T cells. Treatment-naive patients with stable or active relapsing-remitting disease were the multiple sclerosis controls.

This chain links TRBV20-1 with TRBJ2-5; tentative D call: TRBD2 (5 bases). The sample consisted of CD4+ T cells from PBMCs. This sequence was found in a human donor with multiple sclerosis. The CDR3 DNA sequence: TGCAGTCCGGTGAGGGCTGAGACCCAGTACTTC. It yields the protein CSPVRAETQYF.